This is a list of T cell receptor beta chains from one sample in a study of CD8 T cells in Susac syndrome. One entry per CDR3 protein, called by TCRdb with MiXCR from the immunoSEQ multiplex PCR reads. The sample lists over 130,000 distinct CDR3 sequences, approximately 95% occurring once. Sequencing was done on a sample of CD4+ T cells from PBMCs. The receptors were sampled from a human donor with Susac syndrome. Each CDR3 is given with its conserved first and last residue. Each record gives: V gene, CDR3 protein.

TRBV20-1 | CSASRASGRGTEQFF
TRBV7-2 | CASSFDMTRTGELFF
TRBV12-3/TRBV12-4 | CASSPWGGDPKNIQYF
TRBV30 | CAWSYQGVLRNTEAFF
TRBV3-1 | CASSQVGTLGAYEQYF
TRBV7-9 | CASSLRPGQSYEQYF
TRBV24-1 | CATSEGGSYEQYF
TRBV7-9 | CASAKNLGRITEAFF
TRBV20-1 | CSARAIYEQYF
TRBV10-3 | CAISESKGTYEQYF
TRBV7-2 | CASSLGYRYNEQFF
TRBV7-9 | CASSLSRWGADLTEAFF
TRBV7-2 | CASSSGQGHTDTQYF
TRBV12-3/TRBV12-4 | CASSFSQETQYF
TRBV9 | CASSVGQGQPQHF
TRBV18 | CASSPTGINQPQHF
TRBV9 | CASSVGPEGFNNEQFF
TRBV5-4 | CASSGPGEETQYF
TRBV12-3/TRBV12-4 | CASSPRTGWAYGYTF
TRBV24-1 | CATPSPDNRTNYGYTF
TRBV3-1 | CASRSAYEQYF
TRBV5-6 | CASSFRTDQPQHF
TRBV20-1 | CSARDGARETQYF
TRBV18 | CASSRTGQGVGGYTF
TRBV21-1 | CASSKIGGPYEQYF
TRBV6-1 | CASSEGRTSGRAGDEQFF
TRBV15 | CATSRDRISSEQFF
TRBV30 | CASREGPTQYF